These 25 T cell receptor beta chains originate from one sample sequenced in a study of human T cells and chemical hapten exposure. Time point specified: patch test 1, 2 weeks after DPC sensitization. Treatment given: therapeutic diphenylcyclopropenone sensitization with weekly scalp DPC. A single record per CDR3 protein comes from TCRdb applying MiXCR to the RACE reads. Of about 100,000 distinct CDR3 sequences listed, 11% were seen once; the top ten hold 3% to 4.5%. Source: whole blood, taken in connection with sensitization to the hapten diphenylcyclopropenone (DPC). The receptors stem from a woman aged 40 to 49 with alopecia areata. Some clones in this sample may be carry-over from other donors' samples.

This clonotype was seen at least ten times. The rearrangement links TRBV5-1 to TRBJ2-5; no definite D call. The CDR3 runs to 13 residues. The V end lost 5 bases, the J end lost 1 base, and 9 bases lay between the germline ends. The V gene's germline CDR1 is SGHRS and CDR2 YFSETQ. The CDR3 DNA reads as TGCGCCAGCAGAACACGGCTCCAAGAGACCCAGTACTTC. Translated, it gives CASRTRLQETQYF.

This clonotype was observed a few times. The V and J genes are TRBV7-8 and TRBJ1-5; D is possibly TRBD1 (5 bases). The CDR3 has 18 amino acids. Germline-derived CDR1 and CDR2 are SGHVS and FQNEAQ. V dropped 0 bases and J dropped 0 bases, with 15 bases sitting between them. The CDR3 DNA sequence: TGTGCCAGCAGCTTAGCGAAGGGACTCGGGCTTAGCAATCAGCCCCAGCATTTT. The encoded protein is CASSLAKGLGLSNQPQHF. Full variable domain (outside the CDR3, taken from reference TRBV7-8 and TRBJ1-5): GAGVSQSPRYKVAKRGQDVALRCDPISGHVSLFWYQQALGQGPEFLTYFQNEAQLDKSGLPSDRFFAERPEGSVSTLKIQRTQQEDSAVYLCASSLAKGLGLSNQPQHFGDGTRLSIL.

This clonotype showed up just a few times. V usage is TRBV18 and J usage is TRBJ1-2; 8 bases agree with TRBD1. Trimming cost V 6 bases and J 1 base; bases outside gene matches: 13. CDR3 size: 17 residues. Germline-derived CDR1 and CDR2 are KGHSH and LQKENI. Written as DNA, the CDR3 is TGTGCCAGCTCCTTATCTACAGGGGGACGAGATAACTATGGCTACACCTTC. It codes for CASSLSTGGRDNYGYTF. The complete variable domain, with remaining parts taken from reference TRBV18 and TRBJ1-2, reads NAGVMQNPRHLVRRRGQEARLRCSPMKGHSHVYWYRQLPEEGLKFMVYLQKENIIDESGMPKERFSAEFPKEGPSILRIQQVVRGDSAAYFCASSLSTGGRDNYGYTFGSGTRLTVV.

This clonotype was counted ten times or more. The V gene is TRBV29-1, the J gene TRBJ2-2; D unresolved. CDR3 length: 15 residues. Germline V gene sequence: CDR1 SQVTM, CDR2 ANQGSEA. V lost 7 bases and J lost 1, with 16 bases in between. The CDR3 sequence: CSAPSPGGNTGELFF. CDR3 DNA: TGCAGCGCCCCATCCCCCGGCGGGAACACCGGGGAGCTGTTTTTT.

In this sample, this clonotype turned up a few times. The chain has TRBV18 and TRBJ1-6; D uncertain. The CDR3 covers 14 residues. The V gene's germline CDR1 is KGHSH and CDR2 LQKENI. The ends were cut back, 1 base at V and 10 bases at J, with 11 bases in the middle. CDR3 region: CASSPRPPESPLHF. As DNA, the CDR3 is TGTGCCAGCTCACCACGCCCACCGGAGTCACCCCTCCACTTT. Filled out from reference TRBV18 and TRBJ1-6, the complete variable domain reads NAGVMQNPRHLVRRRGQEARLRCSPMKGHSHVYWYRQLPEEGLKFMVYLQKENIIDESGMPKERFSAEFPKEGPSILRIQQVVRGDSAAYFCASSPRPPESPLHFGNGTRLTVT.

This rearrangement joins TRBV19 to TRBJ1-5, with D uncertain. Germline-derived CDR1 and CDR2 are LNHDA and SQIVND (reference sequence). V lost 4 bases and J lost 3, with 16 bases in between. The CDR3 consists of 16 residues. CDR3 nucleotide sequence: TGTGCCAGTAGTACCCGCTTGGGCAGTTCCAATCAGCCCCAGCATTTT. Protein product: CASSTRLGSSNQPQHF.

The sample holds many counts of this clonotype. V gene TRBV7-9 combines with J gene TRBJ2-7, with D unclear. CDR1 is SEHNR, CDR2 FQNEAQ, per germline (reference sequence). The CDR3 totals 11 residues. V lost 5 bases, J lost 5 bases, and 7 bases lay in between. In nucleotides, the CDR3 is TGTGCCAGCAGCCCCCAGAACGAGCAGTACTTC. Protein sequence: CASSPQNEQYF.

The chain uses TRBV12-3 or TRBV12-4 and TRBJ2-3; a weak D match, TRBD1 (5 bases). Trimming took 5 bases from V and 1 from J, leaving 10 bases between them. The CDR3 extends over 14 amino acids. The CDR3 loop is CASSGRVRTDTQYF. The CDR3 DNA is TGTGCCAGCAGTGGCAGGGTCCGCACAGATACGCAGTATTTT.

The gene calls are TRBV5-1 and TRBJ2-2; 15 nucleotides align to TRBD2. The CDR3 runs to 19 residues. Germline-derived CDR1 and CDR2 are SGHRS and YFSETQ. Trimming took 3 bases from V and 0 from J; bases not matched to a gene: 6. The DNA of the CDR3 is TGCGCCAGCAGCTCCGGACTAGCGGGAGGGGTGTCGAACACCGGGGAGCTGTTTTTT. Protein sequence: CASSSGLAGGVSNTGELFF.

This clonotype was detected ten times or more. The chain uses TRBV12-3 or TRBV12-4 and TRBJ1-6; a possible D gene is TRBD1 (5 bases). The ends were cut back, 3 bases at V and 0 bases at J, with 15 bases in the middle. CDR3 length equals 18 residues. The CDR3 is CASSFGHPRSSYNSPLHF. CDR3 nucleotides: TGTGCCAGCAGTTTCGGACACCCGAGGAGCTCCTATAATTCACCCCTCCACTTT.

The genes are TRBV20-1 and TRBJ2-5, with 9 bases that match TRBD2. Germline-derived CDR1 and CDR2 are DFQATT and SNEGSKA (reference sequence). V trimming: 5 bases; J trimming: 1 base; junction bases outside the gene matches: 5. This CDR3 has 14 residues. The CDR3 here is CSAPASGVQETQYF. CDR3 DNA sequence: TGCAGTGCTCCGGCTAGCGGGGTCCAAGAGACCCAGTACTTC.

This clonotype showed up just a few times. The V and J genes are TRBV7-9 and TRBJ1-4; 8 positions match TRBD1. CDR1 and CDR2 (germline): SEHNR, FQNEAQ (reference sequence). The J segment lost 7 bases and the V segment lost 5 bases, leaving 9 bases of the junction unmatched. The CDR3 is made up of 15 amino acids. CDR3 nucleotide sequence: TGTGCCAGCAGCATCCACGGGACAGGTGGTGAAAAACTGTTTTTT. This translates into CASSIHGTGGEKLFF.

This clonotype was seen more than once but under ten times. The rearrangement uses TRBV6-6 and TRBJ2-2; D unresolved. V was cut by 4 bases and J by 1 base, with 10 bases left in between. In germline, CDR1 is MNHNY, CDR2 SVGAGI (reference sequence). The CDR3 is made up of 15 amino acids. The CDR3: CASSSAERNTGELFF. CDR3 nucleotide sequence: TGTGCCAGCAGTTCGGCCGAACGGAACACCGGGGAGCTGTTTTTT.

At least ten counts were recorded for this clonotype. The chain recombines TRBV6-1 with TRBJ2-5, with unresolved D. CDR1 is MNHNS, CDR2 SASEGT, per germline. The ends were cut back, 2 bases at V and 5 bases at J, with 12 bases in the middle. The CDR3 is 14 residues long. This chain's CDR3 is CASSESWGTETQYF. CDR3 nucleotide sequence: TGTGCCAGCAGTGAAAGTTGGGGTACGGAGACCCAGTACTTC.

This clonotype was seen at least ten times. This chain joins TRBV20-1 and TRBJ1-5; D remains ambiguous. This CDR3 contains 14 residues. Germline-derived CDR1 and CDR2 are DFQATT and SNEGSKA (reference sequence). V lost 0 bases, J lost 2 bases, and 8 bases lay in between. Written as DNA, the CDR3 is TGCAGTGCTAGAGATCGGACGGGCAATCAGCCCCAGCATTTT. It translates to CSARDRTGNQPQHF.

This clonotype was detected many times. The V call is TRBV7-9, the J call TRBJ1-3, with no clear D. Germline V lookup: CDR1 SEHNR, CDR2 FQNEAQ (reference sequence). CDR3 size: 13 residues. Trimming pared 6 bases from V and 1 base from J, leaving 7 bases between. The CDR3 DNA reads TGTGCCAGCAGGGAGGCGTCTGGAAACACCATATATTTT. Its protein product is CASREASGNTIYF.

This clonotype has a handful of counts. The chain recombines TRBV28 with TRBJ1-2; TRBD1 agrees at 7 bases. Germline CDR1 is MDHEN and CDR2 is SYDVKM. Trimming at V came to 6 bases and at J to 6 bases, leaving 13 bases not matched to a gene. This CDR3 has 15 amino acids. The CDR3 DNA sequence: TGTGCCAGCAGCACGCTCCGGGACAGTCCTGATGGCTACACCTTC. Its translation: CASSTLRDSPDGYTF.

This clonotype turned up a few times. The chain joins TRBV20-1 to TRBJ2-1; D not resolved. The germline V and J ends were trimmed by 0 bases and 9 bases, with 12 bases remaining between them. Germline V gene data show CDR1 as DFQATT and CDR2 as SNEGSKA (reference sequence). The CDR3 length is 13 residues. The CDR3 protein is CSARDYFPIEQFF. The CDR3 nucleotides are TGCAGTGCTAGAGATTACTTCCCTATTGAGCAGTTCTTC.

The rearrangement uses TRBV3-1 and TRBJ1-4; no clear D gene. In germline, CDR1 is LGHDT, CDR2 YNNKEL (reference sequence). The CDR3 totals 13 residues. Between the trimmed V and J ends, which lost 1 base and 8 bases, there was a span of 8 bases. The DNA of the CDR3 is TGTGCCAGCAGCCAAGTTAGGGCGGAAAAACTGTTTTTT. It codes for CASSQVRAEKLFF.

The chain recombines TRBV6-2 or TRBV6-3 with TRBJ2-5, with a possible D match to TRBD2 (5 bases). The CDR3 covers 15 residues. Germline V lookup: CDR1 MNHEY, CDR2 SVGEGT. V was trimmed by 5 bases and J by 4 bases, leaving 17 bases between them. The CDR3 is CASSTGHPRGETQYF. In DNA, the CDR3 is TGTGCCAGCAGTACGGGCCACCCTCGGGGAGAGACCCAGTACTTC.

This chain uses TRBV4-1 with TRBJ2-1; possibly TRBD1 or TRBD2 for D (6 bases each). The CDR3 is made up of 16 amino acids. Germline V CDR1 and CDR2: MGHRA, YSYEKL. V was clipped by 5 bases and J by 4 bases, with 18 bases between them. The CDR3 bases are TGCGCCAGCAGCTCCCGCAACAGGGAGGTATACAATGAGCAGTTCTTC. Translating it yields CASSSRNREVYNEQFF.

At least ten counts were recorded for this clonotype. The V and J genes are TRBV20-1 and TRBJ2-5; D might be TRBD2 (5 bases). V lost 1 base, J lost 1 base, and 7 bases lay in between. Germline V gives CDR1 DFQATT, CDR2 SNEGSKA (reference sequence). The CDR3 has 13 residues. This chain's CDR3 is CSARASLQETQYF. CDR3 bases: TGCAGTGCTAGAGCTAGCCTCCAAGAGACCCAGTACTTC.

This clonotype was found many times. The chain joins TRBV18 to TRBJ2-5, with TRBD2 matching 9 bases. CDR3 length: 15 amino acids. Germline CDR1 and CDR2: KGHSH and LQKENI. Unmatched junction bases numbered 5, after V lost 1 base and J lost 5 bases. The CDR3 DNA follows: TGTGCCAGCTCACCACTAGCGGGAGCCCTGGAGACCCAGTACTTC. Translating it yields CASSPLAGALETQYF. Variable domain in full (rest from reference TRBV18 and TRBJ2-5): NAGVMQNPRHLVRRRGQEARLRCSPMKGHSHVYWYRQLPEEGLKFMVYLQKENIIDESGMPKERFSAEFPKEGPSILRIQQVVRGDSAAYFCASSPLAGALETQYFGPGTRLLVL.

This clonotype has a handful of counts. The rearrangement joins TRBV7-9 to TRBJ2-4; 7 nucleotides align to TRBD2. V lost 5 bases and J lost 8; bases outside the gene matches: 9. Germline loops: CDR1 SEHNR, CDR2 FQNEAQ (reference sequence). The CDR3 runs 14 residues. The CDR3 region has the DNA TGTGCCAGCAGCCCCGGTGAAGGGAGGGACATTCAGTACTTC. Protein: CASSPGEGRDIQYF.

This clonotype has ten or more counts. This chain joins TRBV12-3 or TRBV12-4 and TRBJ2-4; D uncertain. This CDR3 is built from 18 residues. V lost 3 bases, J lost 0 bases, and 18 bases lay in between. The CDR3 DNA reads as TGTGCCAGCAGTTTGGCTTACCGACAAAGTCTAGCCAAAAACATTCAGTACTTC. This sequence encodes CASSLAYRQSLAKNIQYF.